The source of this T cell receptor (beta chain) is a study of T-cell memory formation after mild COVID-19. Whole-study findings and limits: Later expanders leaned toward CD4+, whereas clones contracting from day 15 to 85 were balanced CD4/CD8.

In regard to this clonotype: The antigen remains undetermined.

TCRdb re-called the 5' RACE reads with MiXCR, one entry per CDR3 protein. The sample shows 300,000 to 400,000 distinct CDR3 sequences, approximately 15% of them seen only once. The TCR originated in a man between 18 and 29 years old who had mild COVID-19 (a few samples of this study predate the infection). Cell type and time point are not known. The sample consisted of PBMCs or a T cell subset sorted from them (not recorded which).

This chain's CDR3 is CASSLVWQGYSPLHF. CDR3 coding DNA: TGTGCCAGCAGCTTAGTATGGCAGGGGTATTCACCCCTCCACTTT. The chain is built from TRBV7-2 and TRBJ1-6; TRBD1 might be the D (6 bases). This CDR3 contains 15 residues. V dropped 1 base and J dropped 8 bases, with 12 bases sitting between them. Germline CDR1 and CDR2: SGHTA and FQGNSA.